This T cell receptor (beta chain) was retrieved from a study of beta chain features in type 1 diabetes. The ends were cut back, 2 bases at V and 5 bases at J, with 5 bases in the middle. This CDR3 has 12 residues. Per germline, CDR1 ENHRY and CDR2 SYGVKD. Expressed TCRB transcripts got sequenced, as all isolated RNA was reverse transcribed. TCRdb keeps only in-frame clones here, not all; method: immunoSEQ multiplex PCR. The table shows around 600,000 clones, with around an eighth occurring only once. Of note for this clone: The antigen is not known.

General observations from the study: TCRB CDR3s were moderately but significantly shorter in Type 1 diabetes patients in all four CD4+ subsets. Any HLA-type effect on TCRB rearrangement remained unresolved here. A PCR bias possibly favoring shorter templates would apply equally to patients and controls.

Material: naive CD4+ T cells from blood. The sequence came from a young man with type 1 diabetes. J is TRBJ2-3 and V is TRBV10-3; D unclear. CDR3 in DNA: TGTGCCATCAGTGAGATGGGAGATACGCAGTATTTT. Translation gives CAISEMGDTQYF.